The rows below give T cell receptor beta chains drawn from one sample of a study of immune cell composition in non-small cell lung cancer. Using immunoSEQ multiplex PCR, the repertoire was profiled, and TCRdb retains in-frame clones only, with some absent. Among thousands of clones listed, around three quarters were seen once. Sequencing input: lung tumor tissue. All receptors come from a human donor with non-small cell lung cancer. Each CDR3 is given with its conserved first and last residue. The order of the fields is CDR3 DNA, CDR3 protein, CDR3 length, J gene, V gene, clone size, D gene. D genes are given only for firm matches. The size field is filled for only some rows; it gives once, few, many or a size class.

TGCAGCGTTGAAGATCTGAGAGGGCTGACTGAAGCTTTCTTT CSVEDLRGLTEAFF 14 TRBJ1-1 TRBV29-1 - -
TGTGCCAGCAGTCTTATAGCGGGAGAAAGAGAGACCCAGTACTTC CASSLIAGERETQYF 15 TRBJ2-5 TRBV5-6 - TRBD2
TGTGCCACAAACGCCGAGGGTCTTGGCTACACCTTC CATNAEGLGYTF 12 TRBJ1-2 TRBV19 - -
TGTGCCAGCAGTTACCCGGGAACTCCGGACACTGAAGCTTTCTTT CASSYPGTPDTEAFF 15 TRBJ1-1 TRBV6-6 - -
TGTGCCTGGAGTGTCACGGGGGGGCTTAAGAATGAGCAGTTCTTC CAWSVTGGLKNEQFF 15 TRBJ2-1 TRBV30 few TRBD2
TGTGCCAGCAGTGTTGGGCCGGCCAGGGCCAACGTCCTGACTTTC CASSVGPARANVLTF 15 TRBJ2-6 TRBV6-1 - -
TGTGCCACCAGCAGAGCCGGGACACTGGATCAGCCCCAGCATTTT CATSRAGTLDQPQHF 15 TRBJ1-5 TRBV15 - -
TGTGCCAGCAGTTCGCAGGGAGGCGAGCAGTACTTC CASSSQGGEQYF 12 TRBJ2-7 TRBV6-5 - -
TGTGCCAGCAGCCGGACAGGGTTGGGTGAGCAGTACTTC CASSRTGLGEQYF 13 TRBJ2-7 TRBV28 - TRBD1
TGCAGCGTTGAAGTGGAGAGCAATCAGCCCCAGCATTTT CSVEVESNQPQHF 13 TRBJ1-5 TRBV29-1 - -
TGTGCCAGCAGCTCAGGGACAGAGCTAGGCTATGGCTACACCTTC CASSSGTELGYGYTF 15 TRBJ1-2 TRBV7-2 - TRBD1
TGTGCCAGCAGTCAGATGATTAACTATGGCTACACCTTC CASSQMINYGYTF 13 TRBJ1-2 TRBV28 - -
TGTGCCAGCAGCTCCCGGGACAGGGAGAGTCGGGGGGAGCTGTTTTTT CASSSRDRESRGELFF 16 TRBJ2-2 TRBV7-9 - TRBD1
TGCGCCAGCAGCCAAGATGTACGGAGCTATGGCTACACCTTC CASSQDVRSYGYTF 14 TRBJ1-2 TRBV4-3 few -